This T cell receptor (beta chain) was found in a study of T-cell reconstitution after alpha-beta-depleted transplantation in children. Study observations and caveats: Counts and diversity of T cells one year after transplant came mostly from newly produced T cells.

Researchers prepared the TCRbeta library using unique molecular identifiers, the study reports. MiXCR, applied by TCRdb to the PCR reads, yields one record per CDR3 protein. The table includes fewer than 450,000 distinct CDR3 sequences, roughly 17% detected once. As concerns this clonotype: Antigen: not known.

Germline V lookup: CDR1 SQVTM, CDR2 ANQGSEA. The CDR3 has 13 amino acids. V gave up 4 bases and J gave up 5 bases, with 15 bases separating them. This receptor was identified in a male patient aged 2 to 10 who had a stem cell transplant for acute lymphoblastic leukemia, so the T cells may come from the graft donor. Source: PBMCs, mostly from graft donor cells, taken 360 days after TCRalphabeta/CD19-depleted stem cell transplant. The chain has TRBV29-1 and TRBJ2-7; D may be TRBD2 (6 bases). The CDR3 DNA sequence: TGCAGCGTTGCCCCCGTGCGGGGCGACGAGCAGTACTTC. Protein sequence: CSVAPVRGDEQYF.